The TCR beta chain described here comes from a study of shared clonotypes between healthy human individuals. Study in general: Per donor, CD8 memory used one plate, CD8 naive used two, CD4 memory used three and CD4 naive used three.

With 6 bases removed from V and 1 base from J, the gap between germline ends came to 9 bases. Germline assignment: CDR1 ENHRY and CDR2 SYGVKD. The CDR3 spans 13 residues. Concerning this clone itself: Its antigen is currently unknown.

Only in-frame clones appear in the TCRdb table, and some are missing; sequencing was by immunoSEQ multiplex PCR. The sample carries some 2.1 million clones, roughly 94% recorded once. Study results and caveats: Sampling used blood alone; tissue repertoires probably differ.

Sequences were obtained from naive CD4+ T cells sorted from blood. Subset reported: CD45RA+ positively selected. The TCR was taken from a man between 18 and 29 years old in good health. The chain links TRBV10-3 to TRBJ1-1; D remains unclear. The CDR3 bases are TGTGCCATCAGGCGGCAGCAGAACACTGAAGCTTTCTTT. This sequence encodes CAIRRQQNTEAFF.